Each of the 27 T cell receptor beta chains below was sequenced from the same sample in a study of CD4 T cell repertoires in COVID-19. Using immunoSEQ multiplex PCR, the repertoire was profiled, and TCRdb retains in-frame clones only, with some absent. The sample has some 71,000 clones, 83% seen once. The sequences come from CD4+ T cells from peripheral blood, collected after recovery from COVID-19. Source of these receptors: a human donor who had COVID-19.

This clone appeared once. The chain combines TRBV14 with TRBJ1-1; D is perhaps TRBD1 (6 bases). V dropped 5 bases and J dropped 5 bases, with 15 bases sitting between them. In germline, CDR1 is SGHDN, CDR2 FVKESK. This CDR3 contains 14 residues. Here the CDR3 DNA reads TGTGCCAGCAGCTTCGGGGGGGCGGTTACTGAAGCTTTCTTT. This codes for CASSFGGAVTEAFF.

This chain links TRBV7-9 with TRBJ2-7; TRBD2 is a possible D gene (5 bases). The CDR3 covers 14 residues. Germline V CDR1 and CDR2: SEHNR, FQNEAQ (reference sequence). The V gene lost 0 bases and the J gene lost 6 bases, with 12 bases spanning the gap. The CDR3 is CASSLAPGVGEQYF. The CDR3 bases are TGTGCCAGCAGCTTAGCCCCCGGGGTGGGCGAGCAGTACTTC.

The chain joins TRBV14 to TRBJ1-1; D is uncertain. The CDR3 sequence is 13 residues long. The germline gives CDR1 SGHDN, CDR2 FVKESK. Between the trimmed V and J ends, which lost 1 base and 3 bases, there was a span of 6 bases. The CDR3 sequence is CASSQARDTEAFF. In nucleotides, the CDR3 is TGTGCCAGCAGCCAAGCCCGCGACACTGAAGCTTTCTTT.

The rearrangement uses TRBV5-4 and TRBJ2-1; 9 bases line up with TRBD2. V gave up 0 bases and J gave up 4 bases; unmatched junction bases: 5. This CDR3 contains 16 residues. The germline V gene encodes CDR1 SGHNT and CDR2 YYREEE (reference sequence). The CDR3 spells CASSLARGRGYNEQFF. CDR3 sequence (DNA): TGTGCCAGCAGCTTGGCCCGCGGGAGGGGTTACAATGAGCAGTTCTTC.

CDR3 in amino acids: CASTLTGQAGGYEQYF. DNA for the CDR3: TGTGCCAGCACCCTTACGGGCCAGGCGGGGGGCTACGAGCAGTACTTC. The chain uses TRBV6-6 and TRBJ2-7, with 8 nucleotides matching TRBD2. Germline loops: CDR1 MNHNY, CDR2 SVGAGI (reference sequence). V was clipped by 7 bases and J by 3 bases; unmatched bases: 14. The CDR3 is 16 residues long.

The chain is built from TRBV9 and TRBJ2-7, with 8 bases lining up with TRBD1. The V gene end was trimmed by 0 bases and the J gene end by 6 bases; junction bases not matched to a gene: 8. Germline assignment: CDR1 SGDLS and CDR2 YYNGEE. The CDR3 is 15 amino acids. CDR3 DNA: TGTGCCAGCAGCGTAGACGCAGGACAGGGTTCCGAGCAGTACTTC. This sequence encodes CASSVDAGQGSEQYF.

The CDR3 DNA reads TGTGCCGCCAGGGGGTCTGCAACTAATGAAAAACTGTTTTTT. This translates into CAARGSATNEKLFF. The chain has TRBV6-5 and TRBJ1-4; TRBD1 aligns across 7 bases. The CDR3 has 14 amino acids. Germline lookup yields CDR1 MNHEY and CDR2 SVGAGI. V shed 11 bases, J shed 0 bases, and the junction held 6 bases outside the gene matches.

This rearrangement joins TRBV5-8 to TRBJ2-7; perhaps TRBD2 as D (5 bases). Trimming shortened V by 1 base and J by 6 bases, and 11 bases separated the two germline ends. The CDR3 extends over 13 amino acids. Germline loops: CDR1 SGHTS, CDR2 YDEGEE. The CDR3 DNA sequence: TGTGCCAGCAGCTTGACGGATGGGAGCGAGCAGTACTTC. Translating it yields CASSLTDGSEQYF.

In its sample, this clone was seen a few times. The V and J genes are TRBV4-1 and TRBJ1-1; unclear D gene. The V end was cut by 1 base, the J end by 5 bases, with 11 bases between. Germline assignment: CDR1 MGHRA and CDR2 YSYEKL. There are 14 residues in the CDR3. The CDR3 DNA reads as TGCGCCAGCAGCCAAGTAGGCCGAGGGACTGAAGCTTTCTTT. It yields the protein CASSQVGRGTEAFF.

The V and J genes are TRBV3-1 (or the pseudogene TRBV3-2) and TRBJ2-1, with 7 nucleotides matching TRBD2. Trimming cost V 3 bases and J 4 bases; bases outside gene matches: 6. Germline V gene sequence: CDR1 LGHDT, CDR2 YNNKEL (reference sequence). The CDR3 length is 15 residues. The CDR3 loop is CASSQGRGGYNEQFF. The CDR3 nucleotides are TGTGCCAGCAGCCAGGGAAGGGGAGGGTACAATGAGCAGTTCTTC.

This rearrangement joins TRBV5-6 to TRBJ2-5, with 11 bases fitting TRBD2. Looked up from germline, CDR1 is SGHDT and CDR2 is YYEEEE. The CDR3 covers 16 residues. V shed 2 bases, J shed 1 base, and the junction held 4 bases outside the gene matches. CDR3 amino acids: CASSFLTSGGQETQYF. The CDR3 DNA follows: TGTGCCAGCAGCTTTTTAACTAGCGGGGGCCAAGAGACCCAGTACTTC.

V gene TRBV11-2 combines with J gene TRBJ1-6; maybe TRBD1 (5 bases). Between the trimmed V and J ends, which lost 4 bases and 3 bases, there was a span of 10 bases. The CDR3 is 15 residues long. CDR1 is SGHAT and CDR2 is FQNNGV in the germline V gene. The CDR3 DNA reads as TGTGCCAGCAGCTCGGGCGGGGGCTATAATTCACCCCTCCACTTT. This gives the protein CASSSGGGYNSPLHF.

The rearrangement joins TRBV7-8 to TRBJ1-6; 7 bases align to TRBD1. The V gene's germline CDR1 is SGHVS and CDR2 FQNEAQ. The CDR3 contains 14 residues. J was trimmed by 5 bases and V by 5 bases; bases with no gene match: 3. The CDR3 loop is CASSLGQDNSPLHF. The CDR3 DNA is TGTGCCAGCAGCCTAGGACAGGATAATTCACCCCTCCACTTT.

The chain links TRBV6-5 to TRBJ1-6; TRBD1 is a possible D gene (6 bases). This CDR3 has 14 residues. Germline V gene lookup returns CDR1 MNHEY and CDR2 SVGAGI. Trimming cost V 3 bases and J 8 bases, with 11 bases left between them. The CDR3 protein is CASSYQQGYSPLHF. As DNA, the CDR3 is TGTGCCAGCAGTTATCAACAGGGATATTCACCCCTCCACTTT.

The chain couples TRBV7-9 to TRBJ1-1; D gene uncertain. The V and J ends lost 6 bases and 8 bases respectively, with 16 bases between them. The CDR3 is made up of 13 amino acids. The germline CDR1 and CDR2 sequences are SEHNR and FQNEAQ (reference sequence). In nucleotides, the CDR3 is TGTGCCAGCAGTAAGAAAAAGGAGGCCGAAGCTTTCTTT. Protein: CASSKKKEAEAFF.

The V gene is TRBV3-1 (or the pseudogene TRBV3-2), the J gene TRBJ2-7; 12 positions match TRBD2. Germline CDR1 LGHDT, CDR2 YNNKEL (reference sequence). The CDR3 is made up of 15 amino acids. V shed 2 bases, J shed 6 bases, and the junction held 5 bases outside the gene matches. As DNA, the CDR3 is TGTGCCAGCAGCCAACTGGCTAGCGGGAGGGGCGAGCAGTACTTC. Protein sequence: CASSQLASGRGEQYF.

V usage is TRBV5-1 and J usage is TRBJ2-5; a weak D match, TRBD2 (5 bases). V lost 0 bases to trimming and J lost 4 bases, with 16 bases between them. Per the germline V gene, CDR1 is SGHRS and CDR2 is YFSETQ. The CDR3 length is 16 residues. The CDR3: CASSLDPGIEGETQYF. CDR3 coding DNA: TGCGCCAGCAGCTTGGACCCCGGGATCGAGGGAGAGACCCAGTACTTC.

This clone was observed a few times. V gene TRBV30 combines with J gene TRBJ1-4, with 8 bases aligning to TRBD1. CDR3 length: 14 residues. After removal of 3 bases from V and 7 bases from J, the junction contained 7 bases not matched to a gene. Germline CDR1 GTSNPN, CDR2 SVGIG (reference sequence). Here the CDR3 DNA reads TGTGCCTGGAGGCCCGGGACAGGACCTGAAAAACTGTTTTTT. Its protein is CAWRPGTGPEKLFF. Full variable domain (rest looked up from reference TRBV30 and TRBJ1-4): SQTIHQWPATLVQPVGSPLSLECTVEGTSNPNLYWYRQAAGRGLQLLFYSVGIGQISSEVPQNLSASRPQDRQFILSSKKLLLSDSGFYLCAWRPGTGPEKLFFGSGTQLSVL.

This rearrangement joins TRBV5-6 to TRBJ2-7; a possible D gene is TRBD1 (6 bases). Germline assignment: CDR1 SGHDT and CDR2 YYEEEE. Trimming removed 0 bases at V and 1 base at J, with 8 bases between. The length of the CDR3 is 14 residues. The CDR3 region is CASSLVDSSYEQYF. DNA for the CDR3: TGTGCCAGCAGCTTGGTGGACAGTTCCTACGAGCAGTACTTC.

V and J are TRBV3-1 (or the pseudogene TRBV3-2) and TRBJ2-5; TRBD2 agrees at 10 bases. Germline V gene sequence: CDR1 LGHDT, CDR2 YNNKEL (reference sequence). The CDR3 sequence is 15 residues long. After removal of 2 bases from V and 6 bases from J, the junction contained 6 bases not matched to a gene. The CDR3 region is CASSQTTSGFQTQYF. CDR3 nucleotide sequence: TGTGCCAGCAGCCAAACGACTAGCGGGTTTCAGACCCAGTACTTC.

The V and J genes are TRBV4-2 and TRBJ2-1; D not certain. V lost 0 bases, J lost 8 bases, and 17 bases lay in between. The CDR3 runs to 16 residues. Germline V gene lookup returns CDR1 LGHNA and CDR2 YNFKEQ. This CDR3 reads CASSQDLENAWDEQFF. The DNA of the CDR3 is TGTGCCAGCAGCCAAGACCTAGAAAACGCATGGGATGAGCAGTTCTTC.

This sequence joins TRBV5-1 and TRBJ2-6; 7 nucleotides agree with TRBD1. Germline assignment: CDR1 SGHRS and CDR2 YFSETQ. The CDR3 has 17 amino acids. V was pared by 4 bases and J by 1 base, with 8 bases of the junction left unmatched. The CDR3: CASSRGQASSGANVLTF. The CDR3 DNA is TGCGCCAGCAGCCGAGGACAGGCGAGTTCTGGGGCCAACGTCCTGACTTTC.

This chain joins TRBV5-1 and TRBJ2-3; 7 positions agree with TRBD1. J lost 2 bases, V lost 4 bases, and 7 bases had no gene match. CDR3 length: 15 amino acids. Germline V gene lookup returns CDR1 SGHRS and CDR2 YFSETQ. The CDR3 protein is CASSRDSAPTDTQYF. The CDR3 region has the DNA TGCGCCAGCAGCCGGGACAGCGCCCCCACAGATACGCAGTATTTT.

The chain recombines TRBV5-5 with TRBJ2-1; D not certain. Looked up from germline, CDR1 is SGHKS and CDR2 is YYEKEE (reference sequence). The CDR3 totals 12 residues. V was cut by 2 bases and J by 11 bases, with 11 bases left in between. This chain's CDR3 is CASSLETFKQFF. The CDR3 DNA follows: TGTGCCAGCAGCTTAGAGACGTTCAAGCAGTTCTTC.

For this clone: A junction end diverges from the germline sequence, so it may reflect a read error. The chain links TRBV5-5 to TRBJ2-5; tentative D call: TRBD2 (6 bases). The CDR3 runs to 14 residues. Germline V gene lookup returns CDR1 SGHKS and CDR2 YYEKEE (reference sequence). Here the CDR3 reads CASSGQDYHETQYF. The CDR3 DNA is TGTGCCAGCAGCGGCCAGGACTACCACGAGACCCAGTACTTC.

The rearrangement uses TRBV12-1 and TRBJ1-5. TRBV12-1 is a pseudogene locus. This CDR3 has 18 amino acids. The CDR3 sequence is CASSCEPGGNRSNQPQHF. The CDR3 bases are TGTGCCAGCAGCTGCGAGCCGGGAGGAAATCGTAGCAATCAGCCCCAGCATTTT.

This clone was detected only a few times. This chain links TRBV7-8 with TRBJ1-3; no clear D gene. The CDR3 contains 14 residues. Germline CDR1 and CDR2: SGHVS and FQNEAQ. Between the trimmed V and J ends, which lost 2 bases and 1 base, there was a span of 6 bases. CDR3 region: CASSLTSSGNTIYF. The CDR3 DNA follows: TGTGCCAGCAGCTTAACATCATCTGGAAACACCATATATTTT.